The rows below give T cell receptor beta chains drawn from one sample of a study of cytomegalovirus exposure and HLA in healthy donors. The data were produced by immunoSEQ multiplex PCR, yet TCRdb's version contains in-frame clones alone and is incomplete. The data contain 45,000 to 55,000 clones, 88% of them singletons. The material sequenced was PBMCs. These receptors came from a woman aged 25 to 45 in good health and CMV-seronegative. The CDR3 runs from the conserved cysteine through the conserved F or W. Fields, in order: clone size, D gene, CDR3 length, J gene, V gene, CDR3 DNA, CDR3 protein. The D gene is left open where the match is weak. Clone size is stated in some rows and not others, as once, few, many or a class when expanded.

>NA|TRBD1|16|TRBJ1-1|TRBV28
TGTGCCAGCAGAGGTGCCGGGACAGGGGATAACACTGAAGCTTTCTTT
CASRGAGTGDNTEAFF
>NA|NA|15|TRBJ2-1|TRBV19
TGTGCCAGTACAGAAGGTCGGGGCTCCTACAATGAGCAGTTCTTC
CASTEGRGSYNEQFF
>once|TRBD1|13|TRBJ1-4|TRBV7-8
TGTGCCAGCGCCCGGGACAGGGGTGAAAAACTGTTTTTT
CASARDRGEKLFF
>NA|TRBD2|16|TRBJ2-7|TRBV14
TGTGCCAGCAGCCAAGATGGCGAGGGAGGGCCCTACGAGCAGTACTTC
CASSQDGEGGPYEQYF
>NA|NA|15|TRBJ2-3|TRBV4-3
TGCGCCAGCAGCCAGGACGGGAGTTGGACAGATACGCAGTATTTT
CASSQDGSWTDTQYF
>NA|NA|13|TRBJ1-3|TRBV30
TGTGCCTGGAGGACACAGGGAGGAAACACCATATATTTT
CAWRTQGGNTIYF
>once|NA|14|TRBJ1-1|TRBV29-1
TGCAGCGTTAAGCCCGCCCGACAGACCACTGAAGCTTTCTTT
CSVKPARQTTEAFF
>NA|NA|13|TRBJ1-1|TRBV10-1
TGCGCCAGCGCCCAACAGTTATCAGGTGAAGCTTTCTTT
CASAQQLSGEAFF
>NA|TRBD2|18|TRBJ2-7|TRBV27
TGTGCCAGCAGTGCACTAGCGGGAGTGGGAGCCCCCTCCTACGAGCAGTACTTC
CASSALAGVGAPSYEQYF
>NA|TRBD2|12|TRBJ2-2|TRBV9
TGTGCCAGCTCCCCGGGGGGCGGGGAGCTGTTTTTT
CASSPGGGELFF
>NA|NA|10|TRBJ1-1|TRBV20-1
TGCAGTGCTGCGGGGGGCGAAGCTTTCTTT
CSAAGGEAFF
>NA|NA|13|TRBJ1-1|TRBV27
TGTGCCAGCAGTTTAGGGAGACACACTGAAGCTTTCTTT
CASSLGRHTEAFF
>NA|TRBD2|15|TRBJ2-7|TRBV5-1
TGCGCCAGCAGCTTACCGGGACTAGCGGGTCACGAGCAGTACTTC
CASSLPGLAGHEQYF
>NA|NA|14|TRBJ2-2|TRBV29-1
TGCAGCGTTGATGCTGGGGGGTACACCGGGGAGCTGTTTTTT
CSVDAGGYTGELFF
>NA|TRBD2|14|TRBJ2-5|TRBV7-2
TGTGCCAGCAGATCTAGCGGGGTCGAAGAGACCCAGTACTTC
CASRSSGVEETQYF